Listed below are T cell receptor beta chains from one sample, sequenced in a study of long-term antiretroviral therapy in people with HIV. Generated by immunoSEQ multiplex PCR, the TCRdb table keeps only in-frame clones and is missing some. The sample yields around 30,000 clones, about 93% seen once. This material consisted of unsorted PBMCs, taken 6.5 years after starting antiretroviral therapy. These receptors originate from a woman in her 40s with HIV. The CDR3 runs from the conserved cysteine through the conserved F or W. A D gene is named only where the DNA matches it firmly. Clone size is given for some rows only: seen once, a few or many times, or a class if the clone is expanded.

>TRBJ1-6|NA|NA|TRBV2
CASRDPGSRGSSYNSPLHF
TGTGCCAGCAGGGACCCCGGGAGCCGGGGCAGCTCCTATAATTCACCCCTCCACTTT
>TRBJ1-2|NA|NA|TRBV6-6
CASSINNRPSNYGYTF
TGTGCCAGCAGCATAAATAACAGGCCCTCTAACTATGGCTACACCTTC
>TRBJ2-3|NA|TRBD2|TRBV27
CASSIRAASGVNTDTQYF
TGTGCCAGCAGTATTCGGGCTGCTAGCGGGGTCAACACAGATACGCAGTATTTT
>TRBJ2-5|NA|TRBD1|TRBV4-1
CASSPGGQGAAETQYF
TGCGCCAGCAGCCCAGGTGGACAGGGGGCCGCGGAGACCCAGTACTTC
>TRBJ1-2|NA|TRBD1|TRBV7-3
CASSSRPQGGTAGYTF
TGTGCCAGCAGCTCCAGGCCCCAGGGGGGTACCGCTGGCTACACCTTC
>TRBJ1-2|NA|NA|TRBV7-9
CASSLQSRYTF
TGTGCCAGCAGCTTACAAAGTCGCTACACCTTC
>TRBJ2-1|NA|TRBD1|TRBV2
CASTRDRVIYNEQFF
TGTGCCAGCACTAGGGACAGGGTGATCTACAATGAGCAGTTCTTC
>TRBJ2-5|once|TRBD2|TRBV5-1
CASSWERGGLETQYF
TGCGCCAGCAGCTGGGAGCGGGGGGGCTTGGAGACCCAGTACTTC
>TRBJ1-2|NA|NA|TRBV30
CAWYSANYGYTF
TGTGCCTGGTACTCGGCTAACTATGGCTACACCTTC
>TRBJ1-1|NA|NA|TRBV4-2
CASSQQDGENTEAFF
TGTGCCAGCAGCCAACAGGACGGGGAGAACACTGAAGCTTTCTTT
>TRBJ2-5|once|NA|TRBV5-6
CASSEGFAGPGETQYF
TGTGCCAGCAGCGAGGGCTTCGCGGGCCCGGGGGAGACCCAGTACTTC
>TRBJ1-2|NA|TRBD1|TRBV19
CASSDRGSYGYTF
TGTGCCAGTAGCGACAGGGGGTCTTATGGCTACACCTTC
>TRBJ1-2|NA|NA|TRBV4-3
CASSQDRGISGYTF
TGCGCCAGCAGCCAAGACCGGGGAATTAGTGGCTACACCTTC
>TRBJ1-1|once|TRBD1|TRBV7-2
CASSFDRGAEAFF
TGTGCCAGCAGCTTCGACAGGGGCGCTGAAGCTTTCTTT
>TRBJ1-5|NA|NA|TRBV5-8
CASSGILSGNQPQHF
TGTGCCAGCAGCGGCATATTATCGGGCAATCAGCCCCAGCATTTT
>TRBJ2-7|NA|TRBD1|TRBV6-5
CASSYIQGANEQYF
TGTGCCAGCAGTTACATCCAGGGGGCGAACGAGCAGTACTTC
>TRBJ2-1|NA|NA|TRBV5-1
CASSLAESSYNEQFF
TGCGCCAGCAGCTTGGCAGAGAGCTCCTACAATGAGCAGTTCTTC
>TRBJ2-3|NA|NA|TRBV29-1
CSVEVETASTDTQYF
TGCAGCGTTGAAGTTGAGACAGCTAGCACAGATACGCAGTATTTT
>TRBJ2-5|NA|TRBD2|TRBV5-4
CASSPQGASGGETQYF
TGTGCCAGCAGCCCCCAGGGGGCTAGCGGGGGAGAGACCCAGTACTTC
>TRBJ2-1|NA|TRBD2|TRBV19
CASSPLGLDGDEQFF
TGTGCCAGTAGCCCCCTGGGACTAGATGGTGATGAGCAGTTCTTC
>TRBJ2-5|NA|TRBD2|TRBV7-2
CASSFTPGLWRETQYF
TGTGCCAGCAGCTTCACCCCGGGACTATGGCGCGAGACCCAGTACTTC
>TRBJ2-5|NA|NA|TRBV5-1
CASSLGDLPGTQYF
TGCGCCAGCAGCTTAGGGGACCTCCCAGGGACCCAGTACTTC
>TRBJ2-5|NA|NA|TRBV13
CASSLSTEKQETQYF
TGTGCCAGCAGCTTAAGCACTGAGAAACAAGAGACCCAGTACTTC
>TRBJ2-5|NA|TRBD2|TRBV5-1
CASSLASGGSETQYF
TGCGCCAGCAGCTTGGCGAGCGGGGGGTCCGAGACCCAGTACTTC
>TRBJ2-1|NA|TRBD1|TRBV27
CASKPRDSSYNEQFF
TGTGCCAGCAAACCACGGGACAGCTCCTACAATGAGCAGTTCTTC
>TRBJ1-1|NA|NA|TRBV7-8
CASSLDGLGAFF
TGTGCCAGCAGCTTAGACGGCCTAGGAGCTTTCTTT
>TRBJ2-5|NA|TRBD1|TRBV5-1
CASSPIQGAETQYF
TGCGCCAGCAGCCCGATACAGGGGGCGGAGACCCAGTACTTC
>TRBJ2-3|NA|TRBD2|TRBV5-4
CASSPTGGPRTDTQYF
TGTGCCAGCAGCCCAACGGGGGGGCCGCGCACAGATACGCAGTATTTT